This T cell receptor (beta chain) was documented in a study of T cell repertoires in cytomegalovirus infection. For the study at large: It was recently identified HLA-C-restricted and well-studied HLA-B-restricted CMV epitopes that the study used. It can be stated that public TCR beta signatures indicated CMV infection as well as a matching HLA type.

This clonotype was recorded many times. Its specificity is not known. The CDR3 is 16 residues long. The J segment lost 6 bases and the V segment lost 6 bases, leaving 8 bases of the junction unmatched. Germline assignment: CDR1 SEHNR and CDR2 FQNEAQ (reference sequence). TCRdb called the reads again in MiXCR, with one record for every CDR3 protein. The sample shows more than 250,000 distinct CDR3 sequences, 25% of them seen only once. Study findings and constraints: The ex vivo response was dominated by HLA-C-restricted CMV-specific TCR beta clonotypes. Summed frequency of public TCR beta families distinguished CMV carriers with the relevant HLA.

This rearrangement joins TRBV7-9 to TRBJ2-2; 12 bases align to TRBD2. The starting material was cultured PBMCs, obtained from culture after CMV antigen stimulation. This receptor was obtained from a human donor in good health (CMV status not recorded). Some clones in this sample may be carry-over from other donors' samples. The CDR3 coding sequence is TGTGCCAGCAGTTCCCGACTAGCGGGAGAGGCCGGGGAGCTGTTTTTT. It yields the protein CASSSRLAGEAGELFF.